These T cell receptor beta chains were read from a single sample in a study of shared clonotypes between healthy human individuals. Using immunoSEQ multiplex PCR, the repertoire was profiled, and TCRdb retains in-frame clones only, with some absent. The repertoire includes 1.5 million to 1.9 million clones, 95% to 99% of them detected once, and 0.4% to 0.45% sits in the top ten. The sequenced material came from naive CD4+ T cells sorted from blood. These receptors came from a man younger than 40 in good health. Both conserved end residues are part of each CDR3. Not all rows give a size; the values are once, few, many and, for expanded clones, a class.

>TRBJ2-1|.|TRBV5-1
CASGRGGSQALNEQFF
>TRBJ1-3|.|TRBV18
CASSPPAGAISGNTIYF
>TRBJ2-1|few|TRBV5-1
CASSLDSYNEQFF
>TRBJ1-1|once|TRBV5-1
CASSIGTNTEAFF
>TRBJ2-2|.|TRBV2
CASSQYPGELFF
>TRBJ2-7|.|TRBV6-5
CASSYSTLAPYYEQYF
>TRBJ2-1|.|TRBV10-3
CAISPSGIYNEQFF
>TRBJ2-2|.|TRBV18
CASSLLAQVTNTGELFF
>TRBJ1-5|.|TRBV5-3
CARPTGIQPQHF
>TRBJ1-5|.|TRBV5-6
CASSTGQDAYQPQHF
>TRBJ1-4|.|TRBV5-4
CASGRQGTDEKLFF
>TRBJ1-3|.|TRBV4-1
CASSQGRTGNTIYF
>TRBJ2-3|few|TRBV9
CASSVEGDTQYF
>TRBJ2-4|.|TRBV18
CASSPPGTKNIQYF
>TRBJ2-7|.|TRBV18
CASSPASLGAEQYF
>TRBJ2-7|.|TRBV10-1
CASGEGGPNYEQYF
>TRBJ2-2|.|TRBV5-1
CASSILRDYARTGELFF
>TRBJ2-7|.|TRBV5-1
CASSPQTSSYEQYF
>TRBJ2-2|once|TRBV7-2
CATAGLAVTGELFF
>TRBJ2-1|.|TRBV28
CASTPGGNYNEQFF
>TRBJ2-7|.|TRBV18
CASSVLEAGDSYEQYF
>TRBJ2-1|.|TRBV18
CASSPLDHRGEQFF
>TRBJ1-4|.|TRBV27
CASKPATNEKLFF
>TRBJ1-1|.|TRBV18
CASSPGRDRFAFF
>TRBJ2-2|.|TRBV27
CASGRGTGELFF
>TRBJ2-3|.|TRBV11-2
CASSSLDLGVGTQYF
>TRBJ1-5|.|TRBV10-2
CASSSGGRSNQPQHF
>TRBJ2-1|.|TRBV5-1
CASSSQDLGTSGMWNEQFF
>TRBJ2-1|.|TRBV11-3
CASSRKRPSGSVSYNEQFF
>TRBJ2-3|.|TRBV18
CASAGLAGEDTQYF
>TRBJ2-1|once|TRBV28
CASSLGTRINEQFF
>TRBJ2-3|.|TRBV30
CAWSLHGPPSKADTQYF
>TRBJ2-1|.|TRBV28
CASSPTQGRSYNEQFF
>TRBJ1-2|.|TRBV6-1
CAAQGAGGYTF
>TRBJ1-2|.|TRBV18
CASSPGTASYGYTF
>TRBJ1-1|.|TRBV29-1
CSVDAEAFF
>TRBJ2-5|.|TRBV2
CASSDRAYQETQYF